The next 5 T cell receptor beta chains were all read from a single sample in a study of blood T cell repertoires in COVID-19. The method was immunoSEQ multiplex PCR; TCRdb's version includes in-frame clones alone and lacks a portion of them. The repertoire has about 100,000 clones, approximately 84% of them found once; the top ten carry roughly 4.6%. Source material: peripheral blood. Every receptor here comes from a human donor in a cohort sampled during active COVID-19.

The DNA of the CDR3 is TGCAGTGCTAGTCCGGCTGAGACAGGGGTGGATACGCAGTATTTT. Residues: CSASPAETGVDTQYF. This chain links TRBV20-1 with TRBJ2-3; TRBD1 matches at 8 bases. J gave up 6 bases and V 3 bases, and 11 bases lay outside the gene matches. Germline CDR1 reads DFQATT; CDR2 reads SNEGSKA (reference sequence). The CDR3 is made up of 15 amino acids.

V usage is TRBV5-1 and J usage is TRBJ1-1; possible D gene TRBD1, 5 bases. This CDR3 comprises 15 residues. The germline V and J ends were trimmed by 3 bases and 1 base, with 13 bases remaining between them. Germline CDR1 and CDR2: SGHRS and YFSETQ. The DNA for the CDR3 is TGCGCCAGCAGCTCCGGGGGGGGAAGGAACACTGAAGCTTTCTTT. Its translation: CASSSGGGRNTEAFF.

The V and J genes are TRBV29-1 and TRBJ2-7; TRBD1 agrees at 7 bases. The CDR3 has 11 amino acids. V was pared by 0 bases and J by 10 bases, with 3 bases of the junction left unmatched. In germline, CDR1 is SQVTM, CDR2 ANQGSEA. DNA of the CDR3: TGCAGCGTTGAAGATGGGACAGTTCAGTACTTC. Translated, it gives CSVEDGTVQYF.

The chain couples TRBV20-1 to TRBJ2-3, with D maybe TRBD2 (5 bases). Trimming removed 3 bases from V and 3 bases from J, with 13 bases in between. The CDR3 totals 14 residues. The germline CDR1 and CDR2 sequences are DFQATT and SNEGSKA (reference sequence). In nucleotides, the CDR3 is TGCAGTGCTAGTCGCTTAGGGAGTACAGATACGCAGTATTTT. Protein product: CSASRLGSTDTQYF.

V and J are TRBV28 and TRBJ2-6; D is perhaps TRBD1 (7 bases). Trimming took 4 bases from V and 0 from J, leaving 10 bases between them. Germline CDR1 reads MDHEN; CDR2 reads SYDVKM. CDR3 length: 16 amino acids. CDR3 nucleotides: TGTGCCAGCAGTTCAGGGGGAGGCTCTGGGGCCAACGTCCTGACTTTC. Protein product: CASSSGGGSGANVLTF.